A selection of T cell receptor beta chains follows, all from one sample in a study of CD8 T cells in Susac syndrome. Each CDR3 protein is one row after TCRdb ran MiXCR on the immunoSEQ multiplex PCR reads. The top ten clones hold over 0.15% of a sample with hundreds of thousands of distinct CDR3 sequences, about 95% of them seen once. The sample consisted of CD4+ T cells from PBMCs. Receptor source: a human donor with Susac syndrome. The CDR3 runs from the conserved cysteine through the conserved F or W. A D gene is named only where the DNA matches it firmly. Size values are once, few and many counts, or a class for expanded clones, and some rows have none.

TRBJ2-7,TRBV14,NA,NA,TGTGCCAGCAGCCCCCTTCACAGCTACGAGCAGTACTTC,CASSPLHSYEQYF
TRBJ2-7,TRBV20-1,NA,TRBD1,TGCAGTGCTTACAGGACAGGGTATTCCTACGAGCAGTACTTC,CSAYRTGYSYEQYF
TRBJ2-4,TRBV4-2,NA,NA,TGTGCCAGCAGCCAAGAAATGGGGGGCAACGGCATTCAGTACTTC,CASSQEMGGNGIQYF
TRBJ2-5,TRBV7-2,NA,NA,TGTGCCAGCAGCTTAGAGGGAGATACCCAGTACTTC,CASSLEGDTQYF
TRBJ2-7,TRBV28,NA,TRBD1,TGTGCCAGCAGAACCCCAGGCTCGGGACAGGGGGCATACGAGCAGTACTTC,CASRTPGSGQGAYEQYF
TRBJ2-3,TRBV30,NA,TRBD1,TGTGCCTGGGAGGGGGCACCTAGCACAGATACGCAGTATTTT,CAWEGAPSTDTQYF
TRBJ2-3,TRBV3-1,NA,NA,TGTGCCAGCAGCCGCTCCGGGACATTTGATACGCAGTATTTT,CASSRSGTFDTQYF
TRBJ2-5,TRBV18,NA,TRBD1,TGTGCCAGCTCACCAGGGACAGGGCGAGAGACCCAGTACTTC,CASSPGTGRETQYF
TRBJ2-1,TRBV7-9,NA,NA,TGTGCCGTCTACCCCCGGTGGACAAGGGCGTTCAGTGAGCAGTTCTTC,CAVYPRWTRAFSEQFF
TRBJ1-6,TRBV4-2,NA,TRBD1,TGTGCCAGCAGACCTGACAGGGATAATTCACCCCTCCACTTT,CASRPDRDNSPLHF
TRBJ2-5,TRBV6-5,NA,TRBD1,TGTGCCAGCAGTTACTCACAGGGGGCGGTCCAAGAGACCCAGTACTTC,CASSYSQGAVQETQYF
TRBJ2-1,TRBV5-1,NA,TRBD1,TGCGCCAGCAGCTTGACCGGGACAGGGGCCTACAATGAGCAGTTCTTC,CASSLTGTGAYNEQFF
TRBJ2-1,TRBV6-6,NA,NA,TGTGCCAGCAGCTTATTTGGGAAGAATGAGCAGTTCTTC,CASSLFGKNEQFF
TRBJ1-3,TRBV12-3/TRBV12-4,NA,NA,TGTGCCAGCAGTTTCGCACGGAGCTCTGGAAACACCATATATTTT,CASSFARSSGNTIYF
TRBJ2-7,TRBV12-3/TRBV12-4,NA,TRBD1,TGTGCCAGCAGGGCGACAGGGGGCGCGGAGGAGCAGTACTTC,CASRATGGAEEQYF
TRBJ2-7,TRBV29-1,NA,TRBD2,TGCAGCGTGTGGACTAGCACTTACGAGCAGTACTTC,CSVWTSTYEQYF
TRBJ2-1,TRBV7-2,NA,TRBD2,TGTGCCAGCAGCTCGATGGGGGACCCGGGACTAGGGAGGTTCTTC,CASSSMGDPGLGRFF
TRBJ2-2,TRBV5-6,NA,TRBD1,TGTGCCAGCAGCTCTCAGGGCAGGGGGCGCCCCGGGGAGCTGTTTTTT,CASSSQGRGRPGELFF
TRBJ1-6,TRBV14,NA,TRBD1,TGTGCCAGCAGCCAAGTAGCAGGGGGAAATTCACCCCTCCACTTT,CASSQVAGGNSPLHF
TRBJ1-1,TRBV20-1,NA,TRBD1,TGCAGTGCTAAGACAGGGGGCGGGAACACTGAAGCTTTCTTT,CSAKTGGGNTEAFF
TRBJ2-4,TRBV3-1,NA,NA,TGTGCCAGCAGCCAAGGACAGTTCCTGGGGGGAACCAAAAACATTCAGTACTTC,CASSQGQFLGGTKNIQYF
TRBJ1-2,TRBV5-4,NA,TRBD1,TGTGCCAGCAGACGACAGGGGGGAAGCTATGGCTACACCTTC,CASRRQGGSYGYTF
TRBJ2-2,TRBV21-1,NA,NA,TGTGCCAGCAGCCGTCGTTTGGGCGGGGAGCTGTTTTTT,CASSRRLGGELFF
TRBJ1-2,TRBV5-6,NA,NA,TGTGCCAGCAGCTTGGAACTGCGGTTTAACTATGGCTACACCTTC,CASSLELRFNYGYTF
TRBJ2-2,TRBV9,NA,NA,TGTGCCAGCAGCGTAGACCTAGCCGGCGGGGAGCTGTTTTTT,CASSVDLAGGELFF
TRBJ2-3,TRBV28,once,TRBD1,TGTGCCAGCAGTTTGGCGGGACAGGGGGCAGATACGCAGTATTTT,CASSLAGQGADTQYF
TRBJ2-1,TRBV29-1,NA,NA,TGCAGCGTTGAAGGACTAGACTCCTACAATGAGCAGTTCTTC,CSVEGLDSYNEQFF
TRBJ2-1,TRBV11-3,NA,NA,TGTGCCAGCAGGTCCCAGGCCAATCGGTTCAGCAATGAGCAGTTCTTC,CASRSQANRFSNEQFF
TRBJ1-1,TRBV7-6,NA,NA,TGTGCCAGCAGCTTAGGGGAGGCTGGTAGTCTAGAGTTCTTT,CASSLGEAGSLEFF
TRBJ1-1,TRBV4-1,few,NA,TGCGCCAGCAGCCAAGATCAGGGTAGGACTGAAGCTTTCTTT,CASSQDQGRTEAFF
TRBJ2-3,TRBV19,NA,NA,TGTGCCAGTGCCGTGAACGGGGGTCAGCGGGATACGCAGTATTTT,CASAVNGGQRDTQYF
TRBJ1-5,TRBV20-1,NA,NA,TGCGGAATCGGACCGCTCAATCAGCCCCAGCATTTT,CGIGPLNQPQHF